The source of this T cell receptor (beta chain) is a study of spatial heterogeneity in lung cancer. This clonotype was observed at least ten times. The antigen is undetermined. Whole-study findings and limits: Blood showed ubiquitous tumor TCRs more often at resection than at routine follow-up.

The time point was: sample taken at primary tumor resection. Researchers sequenced whole RNA taken from tumor, nontumor lung or frozen PBMC without sorting. Donation came from around 77 patients with untreated early-stage non-small cell lung cancer. Per germline, CDR1 SGHRS and CDR2 YFSETQ. The CDR3 is made up of 16 amino acids. The germline V and J ends were trimmed by 4 bases and 4 bases, with 15 bases remaining between them. One entry per CDR3 protein results from TCRdb running MiXCR on the 5' RACE reads. There are about 85,000 distinct CDR3 sequences in the sample; more than 15% occur only once, and less than 7.5% lies in the top ten.

This TCR was sampled from a male donor with early-stage non-small cell lung cancer. The chain joins TRBV5-1 to TRBJ2-6, with no clear D. The input for sequencing was PBMCs, taken at surgery. CDR3 region: CASSQDPWAGANVLTF. DNA for the CDR3: TGCGCCAGCAGCCAGGACCCCTGGGCCGGGGCCAACGTCCTGACTTTC.